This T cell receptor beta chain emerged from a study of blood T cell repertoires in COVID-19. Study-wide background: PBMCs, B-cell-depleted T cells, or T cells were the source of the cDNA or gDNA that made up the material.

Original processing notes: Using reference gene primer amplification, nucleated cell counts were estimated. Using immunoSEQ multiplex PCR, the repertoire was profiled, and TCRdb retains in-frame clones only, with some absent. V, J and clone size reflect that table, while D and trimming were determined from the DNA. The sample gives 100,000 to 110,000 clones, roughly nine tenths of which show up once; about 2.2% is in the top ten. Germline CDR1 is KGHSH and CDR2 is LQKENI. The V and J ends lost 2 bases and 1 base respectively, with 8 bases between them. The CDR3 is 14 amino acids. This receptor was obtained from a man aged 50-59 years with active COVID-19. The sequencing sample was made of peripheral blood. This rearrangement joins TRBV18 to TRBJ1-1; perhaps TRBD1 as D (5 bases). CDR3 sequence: CASSPNRRNTEAFF. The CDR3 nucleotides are TGTGCCAGCTCACCAAACAGGAGGAACACTGAAGCTTTCTTT.